A single sample is the source of the 30 T cell receptor beta chains below, sequenced in a study of response to subunit inactivated influenza vaccine. From the RT-PCR reads, TCRdb called clonotypes with MiXCR, one entry per CDR3 protein. The sample yields roughly 500,000 distinct CDR3 sequences, around 25% seen once. The sample was also reused in another study, on T cells expressing NK-cell markers. That publication notes: A 5'RACE template switching approach incorporating UMIs was used to make TCR beta cDNA.

Source: CD4+ T cells sorted from PBMCs, taken roughly 12 days after vaccination. The source is a man over 45 who received an inactivated influenza vaccine.

In its sample, this clonotype was seen a few times. This rearrangement joins TRBV5-1 to TRBJ2-7, with 8 bases fitting TRBD1. The CDR3 has 15 amino acids. Germline-derived CDR1 and CDR2 are SGHRS and YFSETQ. The junction had 11 bases not matched to a gene; V was cut back by 4 bases and J by 5 bases. CDR3 nucleotide sequence: TGCGCCAGCAGCCCACCCGGGACAGGCCCTCACGAGCAGTACTTC. The encoded protein is CASSPPGTGPHEQYF. Based on the CDR3 plus reference TRBV5-1 and TRBJ2-7, the full variable domain is KAGVTQTPRYLIKTRGQQVTLSCSPISGHRSVSWYQQTPGQGLQFLFEYFSETQRNKGNFPGRFSGRQFSNSRSEMNVSTLELGDSALYLCASSPPGTGPHEQYFGPGTRLTVT.

This clonotype has a handful of counts. The V call is TRBV6-2 or TRBV6-3, the J call TRBJ2-1; D gene uncertain. Germline values: CDR1 MNHEY, CDR2 SVGEGT. Between the trimmed V and J ends, which lost 4 bases and 0 bases, there was a span of 7 bases. The CDR3 runs 14 residues. The CDR3 DNA follows: TGTGCCAGCAGTTCGTTTAGCTCCTACAATGAGCAGTTCTTC. Protein product: CASSSFSSYNEQFF.

V usage is TRBV7-2 and J usage is TRBJ2-1; the match to TRBD2 covers 9 bases. The CDR3 covers 17 residues. CDR1 and CDR2 (germline): SGHTA, FQGNSA. Trimming cost V 5 bases and J 0 bases; bases outside gene matches: 8. DNA for the CDR3: TGTGCCAGCAGCCTAAGATTTAGCGGGAGCTCCTACAATGAGCAGTTCTTC. Translated: CASSLRFSGSSYNEQFF.

The sample holds a few counts of this clonotype. The chain is built from TRBV11-2 and TRBJ2-7; unclear D gene. The CDR3 totals 14 residues. Germline values: CDR1 SGHAT, CDR2 FQNNGV. V was shortened by 5 bases and J by 2 bases, with 13 bases between the two germline ends. The CDR3 DNA sequence: TGTGCCAGCAGCGCCAATCGGTTTCCCTACGAGCAGTACTTC. This translates into CASSANRFPYEQYF.

This clonotype showed up just a few times. This rearrangement joins TRBV15 to TRBJ1-2; D uncertain. Germline CDR1 LNHNV, CDR2 YYDKDF (reference sequence). CDR3 length: 12 amino acids. V lost 3 bases, J lost 5 bases, and 7 bases lay in between. The CDR3 DNA reads TGTGCCACCAGCAGCACAAGATATGGCTACACCTTC. Its translation is CATSSTRYGYTF. Drawing the rest from reference TRBV15 and TRBJ1-2, the complete variable domain is DAMVIQNPRYQVTQFGKPVTLSCSQTLNHNVMYWYQQKSSQAPKLLFHYYDKDFNNEADTPDNFQSRRPNTSFCFLDIRSPGLGDTAMYLCATSSTRYGYTFGSGTRLTVV.

The chain uses TRBV7-9 and TRBJ2-2; 9 bases map to TRBD1. In germline, CDR1 is SEHNR, CDR2 FQNEAQ (reference sequence). The CDR3 loop spans 17 amino acids. Unmatched junction bases numbered 12, after V lost 5 bases and J lost 5 bases. In DNA form, the CDR3 reads TGTGCCAGCAGCCCCTGGACCGGGACAGGGATGACCGGGGAGCTGTTTTTT. Amino acids: CASSPWTGTGMTGELFF.

The gene calls are TRBV5-1 and TRBJ2-2; maybe TRBD1 (5 bases). The CDR3 has 13 residues. Germline V gene sequence: CDR1 SGHRS, CDR2 YFSETQ. The ends were cut back, 0 bases at V and 8 bases at J, with 8 bases in the middle. DNA of the CDR3: TGCGCCAGCAGCTTGGAGAACAGGGGGGAGCTGTTTTTT. Translated, it gives CASSLENRGELFF.

V is TRBV4-1 and J is TRBJ1-1; maybe TRBD1 (5 bases). Between the trimmed V and J ends, which lost 1 base and 8 bases, there was a span of 14 bases. Looked up from germline, CDR1 is MGHRA and CDR2 is YSYEKL. This CDR3 is built from 14 residues. The CDR3 sequence is CASSQVLQANEAFF. The CDR3 DNA is TGCGCCAGCAGCCAAGTGTTACAGGCGAACGAAGCTTTCTTT.

The rearrangement links TRBV4-2 to TRBJ1-1; D may be TRBD1 (6 bases). The CDR3 sequence is 18 residues long. V gave up 1 base and J gave up 2 bases, with 20 bases separating them. Germline V CDR1 and CDR2: LGHNA, YNFKEQ. The CDR3 here is CASSQAIERTALNTEAFF. In nucleotides, the CDR3 is TGTGCCAGCAGCCAAGCTATCGAGAGGACAGCCTTAAACACTGAAGCTTTCTTT.

This clonotype was counted only a few times. The chain uses TRBV10-1 and TRBJ2-1, with a possible D match to TRBD1 (6 bases). The CDR3 has 12 amino acids. Germline loops: CDR1 WNHNN, CDR2 SYGVQD (reference sequence). V gave up 3 bases and J gave up 8 bases, with 8 bases separating them. CDR3: CASSEQGYEQFF. The CDR3 DNA sequence: TGCGCCAGCAGTGAACAGGGTTATGAGCAGTTCTTC.

The V gene is TRBV4-2, the J gene TRBJ2-1; the match to TRBD2 covers 12 bases. The ends lost 4 bases at V and 0 bases at J; junction bases unmatched: 4. Germline lookup yields CDR1 LGHNA and CDR2 YNFKEQ. The CDR3 is 17 residues long. The DNA of the CDR3 is TGTGCCAGCAGCCCTAGCGGGGGGGCCTACTCCTACAATGAGCAGTTCTTC. Translating it yields CASSPSGGAYSYNEQFF.

This chain links TRBV5-1 with TRBJ1-6; D possibly corresponds to TRBD1 (5 bases). CDR1 SGHRS and CDR2 YFSETQ come from the germline V gene. The CDR3 runs to 15 residues. Trimming stripped 4 bases from V and 9 bases from J, with 17 bases between. CDR3 loop: CASSPGTPEGSPLHF. The CDR3 DNA follows: TGCGCCAGCAGCCCCGGGACCCCAGAAGGTTCACCCCTCCACTTT.

This clonotype came up a few times. The V call is TRBV6-2 or TRBV6-3, the J call TRBJ2-7, with a weak D call TRBD1 (6 bases). This CDR3 spans 14 amino acids. Trimming removed 5 bases from V and 2 bases from J, with 13 bases in between. The germline gives CDR1 MNHEY, CDR2 SVGEGT. The CDR3 nucleotides are TGTGCCAGCAGTCTACTAGGGGGAACCTACGAGCAGTACTTC. Translating gives CASSLLGGTYEQYF.

This clonotype has more than one count but fewer than ten. V usage is TRBV20-1 and J usage is TRBJ2-1; TRBD2 matches at 8 bases. The germline gives CDR1 DFQATT, CDR2 SNEGSKA (reference sequence). The J segment lost 0 bases and the V segment lost 2 bases, leaving 6 bases of the junction unmatched. The CDR3 is made up of 16 amino acids. CDR3 in DNA: TGCAGTGCTAGAAAAACTAGCGGAGGCTCCTACAATGAGCAGTTCTTC. Protein: CSARKTSGGSYNEQFF.

Turning to this clonotype: The CDR3 end shows no conserved phenylalanine or tryptophan, and so a read error is likely. This chain joins TRBV10-3 and TRBJ2-2; 9 nucleotides match TRBD2. The CDR3 is made up of 15 amino acids. Per the germline V gene, CDR1 is ENHRY and CDR2 is SYGVKD. V lost 11 bases and J lost 7; bases outside the gene matches: 14. CDR3 residues: CAVRNSGSSGGELFS. In nucleotides, the CDR3 is TGTGCCGTGCGAAATAGCGGGAGTAGTGGCGGGGAGCTGTTTTCT.

The sample holds a few counts of this clonotype. This chain joins TRBV12-3 or TRBV12-4 and TRBJ1-5; no firm D call. Trimming removed 2 bases at V and 6 bases at J, with 14 bases between. This CDR3 spans 15 amino acids. CDR3 nucleotides: TGTGCCAGCAGTTTAAATATAGGGTCGACTCAGCCCCAGCATTTT. Translation: CASSLNIGSTQPQHF.

The V and J genes are TRBV10-3 and TRBJ2-3; 16 bases match TRBD2. The CDR3 covers 20 residues. Germline V lookup: CDR1 ENHRY, CDR2 SYGVKD. V trimming: 5 bases; J trimming: 6 bases; junction bases outside the gene matches: 17. The CDR3 DNA is TGTGCCATCAGTACGGCCGGGACTAGCGGGAGGGCTGGCTCATCGGATACGCAGTATTTT. As protein: CAISTAGTSGRAGSSDTQYF.

The J gene is TRBJ2-5, the V gene TRBV15; 8 bases agree with TRBD2. Germline trimming cut 1 base from V and 2 bases from J; bases unmatched to any gene: 6. Germline V gene sequence: CDR1 LNHNV, CDR2 YYDKDF (reference sequence). The CDR3 has 16 residues. CDR3 loop: CATSRGPGLGQETQYF. The DNA for the CDR3 is TGTGCCACCAGCAGAGGGCCGGGACTAGGGCAAGAGACCCAGTACTTC.

This CDR3 reads CASSDTDSNQPQHF. CDR3 DNA sequence: TGTGCCAGCTCAGATACGGACAGCAATCAGCCCCAGCATTTT. The V call is TRBV18, the J call TRBJ1-5; unclear D gene. Germline V gives CDR1 KGHSH, CDR2 LQKENI. V was shortened by 5 bases and J by 1 base, with 9 bases between the two germline ends. The CDR3 extends over 14 amino acids.

This chain joins TRBV4-2 and TRBJ2-3; no clear D gene. The germline V gene encodes CDR1 LGHNA and CDR2 YNFKEQ. The CDR3 length is 14 residues. Between the trimmed V and J ends, which lost 5 bases and 1 base, there was a span of 10 bases. CDR3 sequence reads: CASSEAEGTDTQYF. In nucleotides, the CDR3 is TGTGCCAGCAGCGAAGCCGAAGGCACAGATACGCAGTATTTT.

The genes are TRBV10-3 and TRBJ2-1; D possibly corresponds to TRBD2 (5 bases). The CDR3 is made up of 12 amino acids. Germline-derived CDR1 and CDR2 are ENHRY and SYGVKD. Trimming cost V 4 bases and J 13 bases, with 14 bases left between them. This chain's CDR3 is CAISGGLEKQFF. CDR3 nucleotide sequence: TGTGCCATCAGTGGTGGACTGGAAAAACAGTTCTTC.

V gene TRBV5-1 combines with J gene TRBJ2-1, with 8 bases matching TRBD2. V was pared by 4 bases and J by 4 bases, with 10 bases of the junction left unmatched. The CDR3 loop spans 16 amino acids. The germline V gene encodes CDR1 SGHRS and CDR2 YFSETQ. As DNA, the CDR3 is TGCGCCAGCAGCCTCGGAGCGGCTAGCGGGTACAATGAGCAGTTCTTC. This gives the protein CASSLGAASGYNEQFF.

The chain carries TRBV2 and TRBJ2-4; 8 bases fit TRBD1. The CDR3 covers 14 residues. The germline V gene encodes CDR1 SNHLY and CDR2 FYNNEI. V was pared by 6 bases and J by 3 bases, with 4 bases of the junction left unmatched. CDR3 coding DNA: TGTGCCAGCAGAGGACAGGGCGTCAAAAACATTCAGTACTTC. Residues: CASRGQGVKNIQYF. The full variable domain, with the rest looked up from reference TRBV2 and TRBJ2-4, is EPEVTQTPSHQVTQMGQEVILRCVPISNHLYFYWYRQILGQKVEFLVSFYNNEISEKSEIFDDQFSVERPDGSNFTLKIRSTKLEDSAMYFCASRGQGVKNIQYFGAGTRLSVL.

This clonotype showed up just a few times. The V and J genes are TRBV7-8 and TRBJ1-2; possible D gene TRBD1, 6 bases. Trimming stripped 5 bases from V and 4 bases from J, with 17 bases between. The CDR3 length is 15 residues. Germline V gene lookup returns CDR1 SGHVS and CDR2 FQNEAQ. The CDR3 DNA is TGTGCCAGCAGCCCACAGGGATTGATTTTCTATGGCTACACCTTC. Amino acids: CASSPQGLIFYGYTF.

This chain links TRBV20-1 with TRBJ2-3; 12 positions agree with TRBD1. This CDR3 is 16 amino acids long. Germline V lookup: CDR1 DFQATT, CDR2 SNEGSKA (reference sequence). The trim removed 3 bases at V and 4 bases at J, leaving 8 bases unmatched. The CDR3 region is CSASRGTGGCADTQYF. The CDR3 DNA reads as TGCAGTGCTAGTCGCGGGACAGGGGGCTGCGCAGATACGCAGTATTTT.

V is TRBV7-9 and J is TRBJ2-1; TRBD2 matches at 11 bases. V was clipped by 4 bases and J by 4 bases; unmatched bases: 6. Germline lookup yields CDR1 SEHNR and CDR2 FQNEAQ (reference sequence). This CDR3 spans 16 amino acids. The DNA for the CDR3 is TGTGCCAGCAGCTCGTCTAGCGGGAGGAGTTACAATGAGCAGTTCTTC. Translated, it gives CASSSSSGRSYNEQFF.

The chain employs TRBV7-8 and TRBJ2-1; tentatively, D is TRBD2 (6 bases). CDR1 and CDR2 (germline): SGHVS, FQNEAQ. CDR3 length: 15 amino acids. The V and J ends lost 1 base and 7 bases respectively, with 14 bases between them. This CDR3 is CASSLVRAGRNEQFF. DNA of the CDR3: TGTGCCAGCAGCTTAGTTCGAGCGGGCCGAAATGAGCAGTTCTTC.

The chain combines TRBV29-1 with TRBJ1-1, with TRBD1 matching over 7 bases. The J segment lost 4 bases and the V segment lost 6 bases, leaving 8 bases of the junction unmatched. Germline CDR1 reads SQVTM; CDR2 reads ANQGSEA. This CDR3 has 13 amino acids. The CDR3 spells CSVDDRVGTEAFF. CDR3 nucleotide sequence: TGCAGCGTCGATGACAGGGTGGGCACTGAAGCTTTCTTT.

V and J are TRBV24-1 and TRBJ2-3; 7 nucleotides agree with TRBD1. Germline CDR1 and CDR2: KGHDR and SFDVKD. The CDR3 has 15 amino acids. The junction had 9 bases not matched to a gene; V was cut back by 4 bases and J by 6 bases. The CDR3 sequence: CATSDATTTGDTQYF. CDR3 in DNA: TGTGCCACCAGTGACGCAACCACGACAGGGGATACGCAGTATTTT.

This clonotype was picked up a small number of times. The chain recombines TRBV20-1 with TRBJ2-7; TRBD2 agrees at 10 bases. Germline V lookup: CDR1 DFQATT, CDR2 SNEGSKA (reference sequence). V trimming: 3 bases; J trimming: 3 bases; junction bases outside the gene matches: 11. The CDR3 spans 16 residues. The CDR3 nucleotides read TGCAGTGCTAGCGCTAGCGGGAGTTCACCCCACTACGAGCAGTACTTC. It translates to CSASASGSSPHYEQYF.